This TCR beta chain was recorded in a study of blood T cell repertoires in COVID-19. Study-level background: T cells, B-cell-depleted T cells, or PBMCs supplied cDNA or gDNA.

Only one count was recorded for this clone. Original handling: Amplification from reference gene primers served as the basis for estimated nucleated cell counts. Generated by immunoSEQ multiplex PCR, the TCRdb table keeps only in-frame clones and is missing some. V, J and clone size reflect that table, while D and trimming were determined from the DNA. This sample has about 260,000 clones, with roughly 90% found just once. The V end was cut by 1 base, the J end by 6 bases, with 11 bases between. Germline V CDR1 and CDR2: SGHDT, YYEEEE. This CDR3 region has 14 residues. Sequencing was done on a sample of peripheral blood. This chain uses TRBV5-6 with TRBJ1-5, with D perhaps TRBD1 (5 bases). This clonotype was sampled from a man aged 25 to 40 with active or convalescent COVID-19. The CDR3 loop is CASSLWGSSQPQHF. The DNA of the CDR3 is TGTGCCAGCAGCTTGTGGGGCAGCTCTCAGCCCCAGCATTTT.